Described below is a single T cell receptor (beta chain) sequence and its context. What it binds is unknown. This sample stems from a study of T cell responses to AZD1222 COVID-19 vaccine. Points from the study as a whole: Reportedly, nearly half of unique spike TCRs recognized epitopes outside B.1.351/B.1.1.7 mutations. Spike regions recognized by vaccine-associated CD4 TCRs spanned the protein, led by 160-218 and 743-854. Donors were mostly white British, more females; clonal diversity possibly underestimated. With two AZD1222 doses given, Spike-specific TCR breadth and depth both rose.

Looked up from germline, CDR1 is MNHEY and CDR2 is SMNVEV (reference sequence). The V and J ends lost 6 bases and 0 bases respectively, with 11 bases between them. The CDR3 loop spans 15 amino acids. The table came from immunoSEQ multiplex PCR; TCRdb's copy has only in-frame clones and leaves some out. The repertoire holds roughly 140,000 clones, 80% to 85% seen once, with 3.5% to 5% in the top ten. The receptor comes from an adult in good health. The sequenced sample was peripheral blood, obtained on day 0 of MenACWY control vaccination. The rearrangement joins TRBV27 to TRBJ1-4; TRBD1 is a possible D gene (6 bases). The DNA for the CDR3 is TGTGCCAGCAGGGCAGGGGACTCAACTAATGAAAAACTGTTTTTT. Its protein is CASRAGDSTNEKLFF.